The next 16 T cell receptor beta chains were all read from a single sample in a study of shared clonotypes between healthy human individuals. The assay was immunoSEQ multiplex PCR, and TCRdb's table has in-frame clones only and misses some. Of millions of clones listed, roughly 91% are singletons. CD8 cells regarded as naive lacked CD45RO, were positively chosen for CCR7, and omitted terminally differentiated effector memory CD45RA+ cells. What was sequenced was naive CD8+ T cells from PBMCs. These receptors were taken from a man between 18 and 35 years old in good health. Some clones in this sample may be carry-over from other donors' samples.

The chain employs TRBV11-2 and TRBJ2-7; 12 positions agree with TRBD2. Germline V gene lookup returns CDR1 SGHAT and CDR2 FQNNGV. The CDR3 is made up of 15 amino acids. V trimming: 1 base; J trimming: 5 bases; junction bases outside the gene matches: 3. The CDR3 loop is CASSLVGLAGDEQYF. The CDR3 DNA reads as TGTGCCAGCAGCTTAGTGGGACTAGCGGGTGACGAGCAGTACTTC.

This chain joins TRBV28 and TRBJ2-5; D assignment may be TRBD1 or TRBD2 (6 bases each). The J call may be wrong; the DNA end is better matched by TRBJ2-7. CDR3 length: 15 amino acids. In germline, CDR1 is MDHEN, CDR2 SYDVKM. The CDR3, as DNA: TGTGCCAGCGGGGGGCCCTGGGATACCTCCTACGAGCAGTACTTC. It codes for CASGGPWDTSYEQYF.

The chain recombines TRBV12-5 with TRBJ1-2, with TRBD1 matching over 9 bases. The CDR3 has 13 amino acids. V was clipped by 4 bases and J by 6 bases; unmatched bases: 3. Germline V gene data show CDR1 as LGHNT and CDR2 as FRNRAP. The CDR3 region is CASGSGDRDGYTF. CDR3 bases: TGTGCTAGTGGTTCTGGGGACAGGGATGGCTACACCTTC. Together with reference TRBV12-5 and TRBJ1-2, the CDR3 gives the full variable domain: DARVTQTPRHKVTEMGQEVTMRCQPILGHNTVFWYRQTMMQGLELLAYFRNRAPLDDSGMPKDRFSAEMPDATLATLKIQPSEPRDSAVYFCASGSGDRDGYTFGSGTRLTVV.

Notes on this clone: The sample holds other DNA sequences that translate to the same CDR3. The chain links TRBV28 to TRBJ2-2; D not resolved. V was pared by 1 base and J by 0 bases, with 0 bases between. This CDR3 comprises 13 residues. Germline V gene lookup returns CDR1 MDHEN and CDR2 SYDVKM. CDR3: CASSLSNTGELFF. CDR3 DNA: TGTGCCAGCAGTTTATCGAACACCGGGGAGCTGTTTTTT. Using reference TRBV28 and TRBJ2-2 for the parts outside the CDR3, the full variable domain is DVKVTQSSRYLVKRTGEKVFLECVQDMDHENMFWYRQDPGLGLRLIYFSYDVKMKEKGDIPEGYSVSREKKERFSLILESASTNQTSMYLCASSLSNTGELFFGEGSRLTVL.

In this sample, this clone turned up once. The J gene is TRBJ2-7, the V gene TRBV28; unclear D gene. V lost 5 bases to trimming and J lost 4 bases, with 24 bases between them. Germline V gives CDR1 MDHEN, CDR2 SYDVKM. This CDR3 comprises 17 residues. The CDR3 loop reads CASSPIKHRALVYEQYF. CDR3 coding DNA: TGTGCCAGCAGTCCCATAAAGCACCGTGCTTTGGTTTACGAGCAGTACTTC.

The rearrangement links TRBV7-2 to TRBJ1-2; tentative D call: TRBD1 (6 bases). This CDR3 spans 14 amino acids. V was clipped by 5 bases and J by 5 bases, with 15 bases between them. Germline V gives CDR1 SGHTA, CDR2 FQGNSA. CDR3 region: CASSEGGPGYGYTF. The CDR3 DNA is TGTGCCAGCAGCGAAGGGGGGCCGGGATATGGCTACACCTTC.

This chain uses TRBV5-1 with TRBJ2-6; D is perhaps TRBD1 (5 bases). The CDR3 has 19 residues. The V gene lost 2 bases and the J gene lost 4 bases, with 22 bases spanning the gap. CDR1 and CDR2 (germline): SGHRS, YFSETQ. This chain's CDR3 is CASSFGAGLASWGANVLTF. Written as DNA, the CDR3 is TGCGCCAGCAGCTTTGGGGCAGGCCTCGCCTCTTGGGGGGCCAACGTCCTGACTTTC.

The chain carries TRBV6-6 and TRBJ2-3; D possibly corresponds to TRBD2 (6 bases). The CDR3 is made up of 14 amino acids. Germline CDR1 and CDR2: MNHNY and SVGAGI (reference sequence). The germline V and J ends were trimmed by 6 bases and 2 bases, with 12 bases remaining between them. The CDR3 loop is CASRPSEYTDTQYF. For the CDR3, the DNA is TGTGCCAGCAGACCTAGCGAGTACACAGATACGCAGTATTTT.

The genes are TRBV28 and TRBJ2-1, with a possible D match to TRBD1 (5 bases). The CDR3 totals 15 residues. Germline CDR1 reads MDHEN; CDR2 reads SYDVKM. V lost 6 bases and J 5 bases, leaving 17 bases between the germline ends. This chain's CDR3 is CASSRWLGANNEQFF. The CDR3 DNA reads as TGTGCCAGCAGCCGATGGTTAGGGGCGAACAATGAGCAGTTCTTC.

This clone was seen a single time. CDR3 in amino acids: CASSPRQGLPYEQYF. The CDR3 region has the DNA TGCGCCAGCAGCCCTCGACAGGGACTACCGTACGAGCAGTACTTC. This sequence joins TRBV4-1 and TRBJ2-7; D tentatively fits TRBD1 or TRBD2 (7 bases each). The CDR3 consists of 15 residues. Per germline, CDR1 MGHRA and CDR2 YSYEKL. V lost 4 bases to trimming and J lost 4 bases, with 17 bases between them.

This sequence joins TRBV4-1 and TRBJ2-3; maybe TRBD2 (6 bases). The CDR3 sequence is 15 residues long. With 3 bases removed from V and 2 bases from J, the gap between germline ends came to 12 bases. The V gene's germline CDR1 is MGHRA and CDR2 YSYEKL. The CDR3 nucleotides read TGCGCCAGCAGCCACCGGGGACTCAACACAGATACGCAGTATTTT. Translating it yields CASSHRGLNTDTQYF.

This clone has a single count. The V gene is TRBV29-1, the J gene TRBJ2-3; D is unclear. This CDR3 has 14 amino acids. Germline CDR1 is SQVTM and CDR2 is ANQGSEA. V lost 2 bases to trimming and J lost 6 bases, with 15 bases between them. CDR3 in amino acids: CSVEYPPTRDTQYF. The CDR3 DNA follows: TGCAGCGTTGAATATCCCCCAACTCGCGATACGCAGTATTTT.

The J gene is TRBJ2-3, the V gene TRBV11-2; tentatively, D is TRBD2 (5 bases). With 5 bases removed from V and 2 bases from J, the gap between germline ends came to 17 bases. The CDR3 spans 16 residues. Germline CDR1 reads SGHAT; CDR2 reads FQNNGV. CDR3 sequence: CASSPPSAGHTDTQYF. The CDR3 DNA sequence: TGTGCCAGCAGCCCTCCCTCGGCGGGCCACACAGATACGCAGTATTTT.

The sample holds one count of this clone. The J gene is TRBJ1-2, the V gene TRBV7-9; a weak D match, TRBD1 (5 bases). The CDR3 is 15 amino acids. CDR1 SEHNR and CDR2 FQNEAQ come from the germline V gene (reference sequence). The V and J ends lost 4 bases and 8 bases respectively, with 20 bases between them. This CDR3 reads CASSSQTAPTPGYTF. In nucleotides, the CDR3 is TGTGCCAGCAGCTCCCAGACAGCGCCCACGCCCGGCTACACCTTC.

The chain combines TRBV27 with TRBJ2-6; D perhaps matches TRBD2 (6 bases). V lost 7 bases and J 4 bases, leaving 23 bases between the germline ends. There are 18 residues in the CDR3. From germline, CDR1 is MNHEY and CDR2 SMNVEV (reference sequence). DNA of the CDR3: TGTGCCAGCACCCCGACCGGGTCAGGGCTAGCGGGGGCCAACGTCCTGACTTTC. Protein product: CASTPTGSGLAGANVLTF.

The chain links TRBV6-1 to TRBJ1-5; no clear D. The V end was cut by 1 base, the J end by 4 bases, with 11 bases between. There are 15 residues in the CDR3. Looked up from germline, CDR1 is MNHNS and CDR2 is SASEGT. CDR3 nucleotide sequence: TGTGCCAGCAGTGAAGAGAATACAGTTAATCAGCCCCAGCATTTT. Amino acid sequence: CASSEENTVNQPQHF.